The present entry profiles one TCR beta chain with its context. Its cognate antigen is unknown. From germline, CDR1 is SQVTM and CDR2 ANQGSEA. The CDR3 runs 11 residues. V was clipped by 5 bases and J by 7 bases, with 11 bases between them. The sample belongs to a study of shared clonotypes between healthy human individuals. Study-wide context: Each donor's CD4 naive and CD4 memory cells filled three plates apiece, CD8 naive two, and CD8 memory one. Study-wide results and caveats: In the sorted subsets, rarefaction showed sequencing was incomplete despite large depth.

Terminally differentiated effector memory CD45RA+ cells were excluded from the naive CD8 cells, which were CD45RO-negative and positively selected for CCR7. Methods used by the authors: Junction-only immunoSEQ data arrived without quality scores, meaning filtering differed. Sequencing was performed with immunoSEQ multiplex PCR; in TCRdb, only in-frame clones are kept and a portion is missing. V, J and clone size derive from that table, while D and trimming were established from the DNA sequence. The sample consists of around 1.9 million clones, approximately 94% of them appearing once. V and J are TRBV29-1 and TRBJ1-2; D uncertain. The clonotype originates from a man younger than 35 in good health. Some clones in this sample may be carry-over from other donors' samples. Sequencing was carried out using naive CD8+ T cells from PBMCs. The CDR3 reads CSVTLTGGYTF. The CDR3 bases are TGCAGCGTTACTTTGACGGGTGGCTACACCTTC.